These T cell receptor beta chains were read from a single sample in a study of PD-L1 blockade in urothelial cancer. Clones were read by immunoSEQ multiplex PCR, and TCRdb kept only the in-frame ones, dropping some. The repertoire holds about 39,000 clones, 84% seen once, with about 10% in the top ten. The specimen was PBMCs, collected around atezolizumab (anti-PD-L1) treatment. Receptor source: a man aged 40-50 years with urothelial cancer. Each CDR3 is given with its conserved first and last residue. The D gene is left open where the match is weak. Clone size is stated in some rows and not others, as once, few, many or a class when expanded.

V,D,size,length,J,DNA,CDR3
TRBV7-2,.,.,13,TRBJ2-1,TGTGCCAGCAGCCCAGGAGGTAGCGATGAGCAGTTCTTC,CASSPGGSDEQFF
TRBV7-2,.,.,16,TRBJ2-2,TGTGCCAGCAGCCAAGCCTTAGGGAGTCGGACCGGGGAGCTGTTTTTT,CASSQALGSRTGELFF
TRBV29-1,.,.,13,TRBJ2-5,TGCAGCGTTGAGGGTCTAGCCCAAGAGACCCAGTACTTC,CSVEGLAQETQYF
TRBV29-1,TRBD1,.,13,TRBJ1-1,TGCAGCGTTGCACTACAGGGGTACACTGAAGCTTTCTTT,CSVALQGYTEAFF
TRBV5-1,TRBD1,.,16,TRBJ1-2,TGCGCCAGCAGCTTAGGAGAACAGGGGAAGAACTATGGCTACACCTTC,CASSLGEQGKNYGYTF
TRBV6-1,TRBD2,.,14,TRBJ2-1,TGTGCCAGCAGCCGACTAGCGGGGTACAATGAGCAGTTCTTC,CASSRLAGYNEQFF
TRBV6-5,.,.,15,TRBJ2-3,TGTGCCAGCAGTTACGCAGGGATTTACACAGATACGCAGTATTTT,CASSYAGIYTDTQYF
TRBV6-6,.,.,11,TRBJ1-5,TGTGCCAGCAAAACCACCGGACAGCAGCATTTT,CASKTTGQQHF
TRBV5-6,.,.,14,TRBJ2-1,TGTGCCAGCAGCCTAGCTAGGTCCTACAATGAGCAGTTCTTC,CASSLARSYNEQFF
TRBV28,TRBD2,.,16,TRBJ2-3,TGTGCCAGCACCCTCTTGAGCGGGAGTATCACAGATACGCAGTATTTT,CASTLLSGSITDTQYF
TRBV4-1,TRBD1,.,16,TRBJ1-2,TGCGCCAGCAGCCAAGTGCCGGGACAGAACACCTATGGCTACACCTTC,CASSQVPGQNTYGYTF
TRBV19,.,.,14,TRBJ2-2,TGTGCCAGTAGTAGGGCAGCTTCCACCGGGGAGCTGTTTTTT,CASSRAASTGELFF
TRBV28,.,.,15,TRBJ1-4,TGTGCCAGCAGCTCCCCCCAGGGTTGGGGTGAAAAACTGTTTTTT,CASSSPQGWGEKLFF
TRBV6-5,TRBD1,.,15,TRBJ2-5,TGTGCCAGCACAGGGGGGACAGGAAGCGGAGAGACCCAGTACTTC,CASTGGTGSGETQYF
TRBV4-1,.,.,13,TRBJ1-2,TGCGCCAGCAGCCAATCGGGGGGGAATGGCTACACCTTC,CASSQSGGNGYTF
TRBV28,.,.,16,TRBJ1-2,TGTGCCAGCAGTTTAGGGGAGGGTCTCACCTTGGATGGCTACACCTTC,CASSLGEGLTLDGYTF
TRBV4-1,TRBD2,.,17,TRBJ2-2,TGCGCCAGCAGCAGCCTGGCTAGCGGGAGGGCCGGCGGGGAGCTGTTTTTT,CASSSLASGRAGGELFF
TRBV21-1,.,.,14,TRBJ2-2,TGTGCCAGCAGCGGGGGGGTGAACACCGGGGAGCTGTTTTTT,CASSGGVNTGELFF
TRBV19,TRBD1,.,15,TRBJ2-3,TGTGCCAGTACCACAGGAACACAGGGGAAAGATACGCAGTATTTT,CASTTGTQGKDTQYF
TRBV30,.,.,13,TRBJ1-2,TGTGCCTGCGCATGGGCCAGAAGTGATGGCTACACCTTC,CACAWARSDGYTF
TRBV9,TRBD1,.,18,TRBJ2-6,TGTGCCAGCAGCATGAGGACAGGGGAGGAATCTGGGGCCAACGTCCTGACTTTC,CASSMRTGEESGANVLTF
TRBV2,.,medium-sized,13,TRBJ1-1,TGTGCCAGCGGCGGCGAGCCGAACACTGAAGCTTTCTTT,CASGGEPNTEAFF
TRBV7-3,.,.,14,TRBJ1-1,TGTGCCAGCAGTCCAGCCCAGGGGAGGGCTGAAGCTTTCTTT,CASSPAQGRAEAFF
TRBV21-1,.,few,18,TRBJ2-2,TGTGCCAGCAGCAAAGCGGTTAGAGGGGGCGAGAACACCGGGGAGCTGTTTTTT,CASSKAVRGGENTGELFF
TRBV29-1,.,.,12,TRBJ2-7,TGCAGCGTTGAAATTACTGGCTACGAGCAGTACTTC,CSVEITGYEQYF
TRBV30,TRBD1,.,13,TRBJ2-1,TGTGCCTGGAGCGAAGACAGGGTCTATGAGCAGTTCTTC,CAWSEDRVYEQFF
TRBV5-1,TRBD1,.,15,TRBJ2-5,TGCGCCAGCAGCTTGGTGGGACAGGGGAAAGAGACCCAGTACTTC,CASSLVGQGKETQYF
TRBV6-5,TRBD2,medium-sized,14,TRBJ2-1,TGTGCCAGCAGAACTATAGCGGGAGCGGCCCGGCAGTTCTTC,CASRTIAGAARQFF
TRBV6-1,TRBD2,.,18,TRBJ2-7,TGTGCCAGCAGTGATTTGGGACTAGCGACAGGGGAGTGGGGGGAGCAGTACTTC,CASSDLGLATGEWGEQYF
TRBV19,TRBD1,once,18,TRBJ2-4,TGTGCCAGTAGTAATCGGACAGGGACGTTCGGGGCCAAAAACATTCAGTACTTC,CASSNRTGTFGAKNIQYF
TRBV6-5,TRBD1,.,16,TRBJ2-1,TGTGCCAGCAGTTACTCCCTGGGACAGGCCGGAAATGAGCAGTTCTTC,CASSYSLGQAGNEQFF
TRBV5-1,.,.,16,TRBJ2-3,TGCGCCAGCAGCTTGGCCGGGGGAGGGGGGACAGATACGCAGTATTTT,CASSLAGGGGTDTQYF
TRBV19,.,once,14,TRBJ2-2,TGTGCCAGTAGTATAGGGGGGGGGCCCGGGGAGCTGTTTTTT,CASSIGGGPGELFF
TRBV7-2,TRBD2,few,14,TRBJ2-7,TGTGCCAGCAGCCGACTAGCCTCGTCCTACGAGCAGTACTTC,CASSRLASSYEQYF
TRBV7-6,.,.,16,TRBJ2-3,TGTGCCAGCAGCCCCCTAAAGGGAGTATACACAGATACGCAGTATTTT,CASSPLKGVYTDTQYF
TRBV28,TRBD1,few,14,TRBJ2-7,TGTGCCAGCAGTTCGGGGACAGGAGCCTACGAGCAGTACTTC,CASSSGTGAYEQYF
TRBV5-1,.,.,16,TRBJ2-1,TGCGCCAGCAGCAGGGGGTGGGGCAGATCCTACAATGAGCAGTTCTTC,CASSRGWGRSYNEQFF
TRBV6-1,.,.,11,TRBJ1-1,TGTGCCAGCAGGCTGACGAGGTCAGCTTTCTTT,CASRLTRSAFF
TRBV19,.,.,17,TRBJ1-5,TGTGCCAGTAGCGGGGGGCGAGGGGATGGGGTCAATCAGCCCCAGCATTTT,CASSGGRGDGVNQPQHF
TRBV28,.,.,15,TRBJ2-4,TGTGCCAGCCGAACGATCGCAGGGGTTGGAAACATTCAGTACTTC,CASRTIAGVGNIQYF
TRBV28,.,.,13,TRBJ2-7,TGTGCCAGCAGCTTGGACATCTCCTACGAGCAGTACTTC,CASSLDISYEQYF
TRBV30,.,.,12,TRBJ1-2,TGTGCCTGGGCCCAGGTTAACTATGGCTACACCTTC,CAWAQVNYGYTF
TRBV5-8,.,.,14,TRBJ2-1,TGTGCCAGCAGCTTGGTGGAGGACTACAATGAGCAGTTCTTC,CASSLVEDYNEQFF
TRBV7-2,.,few,13,TRBJ1-2,TGTGCCAGCAGCCTCCTTAGTCCTAATGGCTACACCTTC,CASSLLSPNGYTF
TRBV30,TRBD1,.,13,TRBJ1-5,TGTGCCTGGTCGACAGGGCTAGAACAGCCCCAGCATTTT,CAWSTGLEQPQHF
TRBV9,TRBD2,.,14,TRBJ2-7,TGTGCCAGCAGCGTTGGGACTAGCAACTACGAGCAGTACTTC,CASSVGTSNYEQYF